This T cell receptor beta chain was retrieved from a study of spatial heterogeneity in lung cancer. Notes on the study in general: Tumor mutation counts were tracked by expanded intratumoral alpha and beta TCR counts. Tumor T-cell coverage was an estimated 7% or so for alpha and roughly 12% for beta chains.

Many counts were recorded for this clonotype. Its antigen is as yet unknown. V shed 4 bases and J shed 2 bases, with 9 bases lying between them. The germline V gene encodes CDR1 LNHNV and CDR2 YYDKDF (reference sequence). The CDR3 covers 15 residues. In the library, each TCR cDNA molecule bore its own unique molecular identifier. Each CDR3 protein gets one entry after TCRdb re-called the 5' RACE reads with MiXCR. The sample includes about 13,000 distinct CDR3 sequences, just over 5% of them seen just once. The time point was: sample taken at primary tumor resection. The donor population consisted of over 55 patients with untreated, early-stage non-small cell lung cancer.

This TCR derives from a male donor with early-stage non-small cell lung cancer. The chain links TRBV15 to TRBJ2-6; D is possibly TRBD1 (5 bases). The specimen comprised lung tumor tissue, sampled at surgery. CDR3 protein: CATSTRTTGANVLTF. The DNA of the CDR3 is TGTGCCACCAGCACGCGGACAACTGGGGCCAACGTCCTGACTTTC.